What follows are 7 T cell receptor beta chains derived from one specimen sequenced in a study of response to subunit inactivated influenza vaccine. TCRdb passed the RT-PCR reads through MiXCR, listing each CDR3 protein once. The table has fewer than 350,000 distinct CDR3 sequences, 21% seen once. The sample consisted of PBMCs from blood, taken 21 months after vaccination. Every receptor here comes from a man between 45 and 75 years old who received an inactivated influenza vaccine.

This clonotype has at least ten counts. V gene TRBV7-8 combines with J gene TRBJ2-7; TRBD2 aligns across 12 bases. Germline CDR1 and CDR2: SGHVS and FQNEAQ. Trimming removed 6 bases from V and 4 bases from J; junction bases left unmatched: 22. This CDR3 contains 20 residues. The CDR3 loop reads CASSYDSGLAGSLEVYEQYF. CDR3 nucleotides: TGTGCCAGCAGTTATGATTCGGGACTAGCGGGCTCTTTAGAGGTGTACGAGCAGTACTTC.

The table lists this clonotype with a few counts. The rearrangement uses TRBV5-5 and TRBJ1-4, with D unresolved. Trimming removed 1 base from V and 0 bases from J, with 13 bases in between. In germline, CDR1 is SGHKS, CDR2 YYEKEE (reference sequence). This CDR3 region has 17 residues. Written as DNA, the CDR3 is TGTGCCAGCAGCTTGCAGGTCCCTGGTGCAACTAATGAAAAACTGTTTTTT. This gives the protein CASSLQVPGATNEKLFF. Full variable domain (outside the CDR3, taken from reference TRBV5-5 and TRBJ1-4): DAGVTQSPTHLIKTRGQQVTLRCSPISGHKSVSWYQQVLGQGPQFIFQYYEKEERGRGNFPDRFSARQFPNYSSELNVNALLLGDSALYLCASSLQVPGATNEKLFFGSGTQLSVL.

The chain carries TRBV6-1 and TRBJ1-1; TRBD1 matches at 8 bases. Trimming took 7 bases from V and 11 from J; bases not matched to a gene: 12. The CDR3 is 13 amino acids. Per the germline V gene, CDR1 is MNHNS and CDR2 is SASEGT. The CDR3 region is CASTETNRGEAFF. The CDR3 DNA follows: TGTGCCAGCACCGAAACTAACAGGGGGGAGGCTTTCTTT.

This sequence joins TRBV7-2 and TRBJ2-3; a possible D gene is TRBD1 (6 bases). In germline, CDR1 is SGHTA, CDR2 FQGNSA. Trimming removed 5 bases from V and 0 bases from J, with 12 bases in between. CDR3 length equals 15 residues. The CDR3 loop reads CASSPNRASTDTQYF. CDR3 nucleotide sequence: TGTGCCAGCAGCCCCAACAGGGCTAGCACAGATACGCAGTATTTT.

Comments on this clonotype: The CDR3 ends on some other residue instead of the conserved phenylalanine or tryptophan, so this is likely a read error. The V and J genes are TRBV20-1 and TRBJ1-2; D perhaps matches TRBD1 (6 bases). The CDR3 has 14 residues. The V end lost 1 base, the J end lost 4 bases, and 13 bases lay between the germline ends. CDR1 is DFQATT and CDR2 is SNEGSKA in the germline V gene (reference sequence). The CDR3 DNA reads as TGCAGTGCTAGAGTTCAACAGGGCCCCTATGGCTACACCTGC. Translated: CSARVQQGPYGYTC.

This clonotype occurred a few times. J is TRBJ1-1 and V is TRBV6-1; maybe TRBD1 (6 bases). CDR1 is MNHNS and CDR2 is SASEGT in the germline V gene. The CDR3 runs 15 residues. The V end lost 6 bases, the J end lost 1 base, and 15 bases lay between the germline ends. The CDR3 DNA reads TGTGCCAGCAGGAGACAGGACCTCCCGAACACTGAAGCTTTCTTT. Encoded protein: CASRRQDLPNTEAFF.

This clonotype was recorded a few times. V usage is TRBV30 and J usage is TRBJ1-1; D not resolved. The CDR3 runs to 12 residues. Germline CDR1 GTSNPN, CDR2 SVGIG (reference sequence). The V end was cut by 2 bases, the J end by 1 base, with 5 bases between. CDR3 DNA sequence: TGTGCCTGGAGTCGACGGAACACTGAAGCTTTCTTT. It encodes CAWSRRNTEAFF. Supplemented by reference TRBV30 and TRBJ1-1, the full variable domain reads SQTIHQWPATLVQPVGSPLSLECTVEGTSNPNLYWYRQAAGRGLQLLFYSVGIGQISSEVPQNLSASRPQDRQFILSSKKLLLSDSGFYLCAWSRRNTEAFFGQGTRLTVV.